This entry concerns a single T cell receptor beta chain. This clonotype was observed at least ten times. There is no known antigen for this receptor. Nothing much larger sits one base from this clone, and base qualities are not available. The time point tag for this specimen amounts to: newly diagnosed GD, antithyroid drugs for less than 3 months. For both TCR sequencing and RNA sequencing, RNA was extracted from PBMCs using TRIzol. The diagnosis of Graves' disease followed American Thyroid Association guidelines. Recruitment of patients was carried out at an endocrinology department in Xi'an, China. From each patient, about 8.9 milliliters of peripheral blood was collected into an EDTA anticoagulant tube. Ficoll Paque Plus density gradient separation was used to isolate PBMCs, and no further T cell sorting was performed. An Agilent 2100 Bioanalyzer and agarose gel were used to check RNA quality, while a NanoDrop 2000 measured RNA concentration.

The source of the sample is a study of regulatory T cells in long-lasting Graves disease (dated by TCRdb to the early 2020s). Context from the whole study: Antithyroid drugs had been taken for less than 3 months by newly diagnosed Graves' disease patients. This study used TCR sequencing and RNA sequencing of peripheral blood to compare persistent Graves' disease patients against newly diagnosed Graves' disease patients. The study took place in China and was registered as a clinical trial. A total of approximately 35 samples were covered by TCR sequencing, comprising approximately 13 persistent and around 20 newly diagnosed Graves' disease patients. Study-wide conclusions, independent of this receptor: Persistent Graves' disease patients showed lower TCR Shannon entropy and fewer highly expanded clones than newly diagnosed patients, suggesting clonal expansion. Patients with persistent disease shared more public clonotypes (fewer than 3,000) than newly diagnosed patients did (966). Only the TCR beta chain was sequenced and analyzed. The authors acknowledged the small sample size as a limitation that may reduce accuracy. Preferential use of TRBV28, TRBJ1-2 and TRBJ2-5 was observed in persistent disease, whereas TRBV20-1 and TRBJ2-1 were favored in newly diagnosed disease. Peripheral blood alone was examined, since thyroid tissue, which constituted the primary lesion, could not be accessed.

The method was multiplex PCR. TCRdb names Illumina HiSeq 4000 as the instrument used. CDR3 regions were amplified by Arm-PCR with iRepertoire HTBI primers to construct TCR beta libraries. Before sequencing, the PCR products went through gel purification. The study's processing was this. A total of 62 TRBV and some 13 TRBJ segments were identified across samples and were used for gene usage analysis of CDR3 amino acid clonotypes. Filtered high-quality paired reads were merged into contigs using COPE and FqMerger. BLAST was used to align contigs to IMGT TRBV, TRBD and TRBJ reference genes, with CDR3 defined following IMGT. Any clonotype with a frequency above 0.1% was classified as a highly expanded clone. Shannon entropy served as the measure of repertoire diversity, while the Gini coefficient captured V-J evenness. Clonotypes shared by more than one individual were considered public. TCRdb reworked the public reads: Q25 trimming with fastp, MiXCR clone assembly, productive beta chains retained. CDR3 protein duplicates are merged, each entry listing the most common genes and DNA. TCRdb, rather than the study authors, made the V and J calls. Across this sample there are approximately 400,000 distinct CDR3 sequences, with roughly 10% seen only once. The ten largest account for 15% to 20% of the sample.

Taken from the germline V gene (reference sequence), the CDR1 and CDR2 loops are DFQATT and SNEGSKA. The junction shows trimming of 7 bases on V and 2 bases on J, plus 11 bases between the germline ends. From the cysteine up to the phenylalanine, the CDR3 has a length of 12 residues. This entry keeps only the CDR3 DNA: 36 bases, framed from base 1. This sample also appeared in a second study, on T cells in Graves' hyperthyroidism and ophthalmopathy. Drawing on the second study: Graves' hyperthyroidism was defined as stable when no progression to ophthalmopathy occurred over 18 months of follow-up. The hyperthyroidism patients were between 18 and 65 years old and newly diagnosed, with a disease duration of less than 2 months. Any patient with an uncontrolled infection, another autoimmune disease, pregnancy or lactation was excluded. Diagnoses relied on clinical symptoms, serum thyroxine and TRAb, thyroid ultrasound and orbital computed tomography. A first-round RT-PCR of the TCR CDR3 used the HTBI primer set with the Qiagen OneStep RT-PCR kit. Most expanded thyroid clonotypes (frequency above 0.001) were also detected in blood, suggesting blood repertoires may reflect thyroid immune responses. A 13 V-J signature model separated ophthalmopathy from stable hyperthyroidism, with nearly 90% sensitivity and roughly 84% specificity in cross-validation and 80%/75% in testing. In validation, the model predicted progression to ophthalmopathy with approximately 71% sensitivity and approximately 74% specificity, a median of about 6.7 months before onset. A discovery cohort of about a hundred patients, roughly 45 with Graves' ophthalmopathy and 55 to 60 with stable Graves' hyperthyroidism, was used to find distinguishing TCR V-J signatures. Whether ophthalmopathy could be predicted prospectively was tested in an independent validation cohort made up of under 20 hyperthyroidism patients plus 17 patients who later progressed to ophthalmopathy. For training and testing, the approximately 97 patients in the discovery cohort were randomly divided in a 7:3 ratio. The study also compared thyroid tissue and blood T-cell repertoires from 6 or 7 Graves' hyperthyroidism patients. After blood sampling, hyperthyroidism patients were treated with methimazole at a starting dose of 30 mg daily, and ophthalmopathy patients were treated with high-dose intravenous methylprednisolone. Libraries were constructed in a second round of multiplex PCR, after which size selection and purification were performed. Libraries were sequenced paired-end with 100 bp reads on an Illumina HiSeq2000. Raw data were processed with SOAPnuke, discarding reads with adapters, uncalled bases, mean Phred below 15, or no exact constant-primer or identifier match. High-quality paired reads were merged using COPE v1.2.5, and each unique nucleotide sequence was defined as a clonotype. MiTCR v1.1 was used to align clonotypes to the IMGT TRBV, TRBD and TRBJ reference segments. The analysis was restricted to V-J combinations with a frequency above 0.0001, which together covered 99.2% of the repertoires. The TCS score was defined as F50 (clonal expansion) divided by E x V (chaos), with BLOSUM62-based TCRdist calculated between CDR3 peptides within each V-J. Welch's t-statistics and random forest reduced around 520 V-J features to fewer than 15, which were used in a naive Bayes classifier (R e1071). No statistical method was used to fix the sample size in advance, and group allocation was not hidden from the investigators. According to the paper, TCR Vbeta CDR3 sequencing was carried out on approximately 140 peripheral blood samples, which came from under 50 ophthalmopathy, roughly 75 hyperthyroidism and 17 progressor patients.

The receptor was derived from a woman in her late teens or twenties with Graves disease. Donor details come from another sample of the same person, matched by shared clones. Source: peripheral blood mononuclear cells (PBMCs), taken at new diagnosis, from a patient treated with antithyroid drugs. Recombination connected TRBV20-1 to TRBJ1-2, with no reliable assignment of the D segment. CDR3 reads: CSVVIPNYGYTF. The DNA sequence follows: TGCAGTGTTGTGATCCCGAACTATGGCTACACCTTC.